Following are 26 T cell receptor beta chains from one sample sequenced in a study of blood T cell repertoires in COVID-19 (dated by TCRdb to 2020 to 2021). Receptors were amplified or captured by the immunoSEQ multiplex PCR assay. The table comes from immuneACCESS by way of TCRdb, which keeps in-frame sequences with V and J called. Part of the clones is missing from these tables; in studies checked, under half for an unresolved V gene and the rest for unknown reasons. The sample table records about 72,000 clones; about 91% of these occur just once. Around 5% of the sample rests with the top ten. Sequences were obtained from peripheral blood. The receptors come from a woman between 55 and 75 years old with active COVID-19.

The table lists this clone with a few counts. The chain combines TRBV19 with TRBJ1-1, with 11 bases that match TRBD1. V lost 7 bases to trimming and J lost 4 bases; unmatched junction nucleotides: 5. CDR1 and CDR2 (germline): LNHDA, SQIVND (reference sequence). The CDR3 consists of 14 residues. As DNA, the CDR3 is TGTGCCAGTAAGGACAGGGGGCGGGGCACTGAAGCTTTCTTT. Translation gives CASKDRGRGTEAFF.

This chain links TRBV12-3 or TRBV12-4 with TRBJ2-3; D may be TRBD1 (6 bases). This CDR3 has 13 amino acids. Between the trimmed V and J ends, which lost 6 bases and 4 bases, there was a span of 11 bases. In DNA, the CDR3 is TGTGCCAGCAGACATTACAGGGCAGATACGCAGTATTTT. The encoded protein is CASRHYRADTQYF.

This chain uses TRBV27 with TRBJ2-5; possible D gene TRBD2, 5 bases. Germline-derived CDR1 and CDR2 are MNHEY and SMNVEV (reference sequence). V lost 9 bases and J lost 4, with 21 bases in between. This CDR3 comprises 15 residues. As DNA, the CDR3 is TGTGCCAGTGCCATGGTGGGGAGCCCGGTAGAGACCCAGTACTTC. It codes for CASAMVGSPVETQYF.

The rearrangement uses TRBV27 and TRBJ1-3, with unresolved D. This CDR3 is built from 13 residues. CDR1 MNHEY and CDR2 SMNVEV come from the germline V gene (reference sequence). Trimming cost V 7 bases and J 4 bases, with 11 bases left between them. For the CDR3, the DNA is TGTGCCAGCATCGGGGAGCGAGGAAACACCATATATTTT. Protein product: CASIGERGNTIYF.

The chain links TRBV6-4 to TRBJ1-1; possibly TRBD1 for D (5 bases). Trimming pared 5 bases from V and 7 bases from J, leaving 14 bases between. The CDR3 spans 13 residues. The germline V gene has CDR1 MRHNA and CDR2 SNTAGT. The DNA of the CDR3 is TGTGCCAGCAGTCCCCGGGCAGGGTTTGAAGCTTTCTTT. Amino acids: CASSPRAGFEAFF.

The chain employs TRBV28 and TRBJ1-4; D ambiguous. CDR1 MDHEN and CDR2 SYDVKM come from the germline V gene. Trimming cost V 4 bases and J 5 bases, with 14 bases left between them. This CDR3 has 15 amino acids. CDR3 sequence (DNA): TGTGCCAGCAGTTCCCCTGGAGGAGGGAATGAAAAACTGTTTTTT. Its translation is CASSSPGGGNEKLFF.

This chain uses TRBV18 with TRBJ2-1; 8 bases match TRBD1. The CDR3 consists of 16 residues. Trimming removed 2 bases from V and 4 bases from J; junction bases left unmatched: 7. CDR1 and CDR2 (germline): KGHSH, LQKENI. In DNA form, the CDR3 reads TGTGCCAGCTCACCAGCCAGACAGGGGTTATACAATGAGCAGTTCTTC. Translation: CASSPARQGLYNEQFF.

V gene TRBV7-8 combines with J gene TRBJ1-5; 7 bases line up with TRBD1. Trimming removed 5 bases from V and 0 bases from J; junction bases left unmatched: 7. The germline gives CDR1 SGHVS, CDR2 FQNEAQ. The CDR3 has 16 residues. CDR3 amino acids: CASSPLGQHSNQPQHF. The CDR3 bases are TGTGCCAGCAGCCCTCTGGGACAGCATAGCAATCAGCCCCAGCATTTT.

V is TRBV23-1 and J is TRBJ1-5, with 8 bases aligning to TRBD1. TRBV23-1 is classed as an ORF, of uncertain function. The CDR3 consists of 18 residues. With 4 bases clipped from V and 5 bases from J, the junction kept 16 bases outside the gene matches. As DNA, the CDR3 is TGCGCCAGCAGTCCTCCGGGACAGGAAAATCAGGGGGATCAGCCCCAGCATTTT. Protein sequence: CASSPPGQENQGDQPQHF.

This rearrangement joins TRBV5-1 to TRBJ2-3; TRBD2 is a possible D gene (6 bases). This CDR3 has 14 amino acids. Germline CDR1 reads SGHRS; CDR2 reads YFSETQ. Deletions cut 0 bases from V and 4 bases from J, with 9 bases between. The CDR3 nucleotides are TGCGCCAGCAGCTTGGGAGGGAGGCCAGATACGCAGTATTTT. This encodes CASSLGGRPDTQYF.

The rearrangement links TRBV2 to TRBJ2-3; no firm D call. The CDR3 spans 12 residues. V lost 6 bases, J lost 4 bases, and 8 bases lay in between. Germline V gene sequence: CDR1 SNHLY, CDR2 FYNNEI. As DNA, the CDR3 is TGTGCCAGCAGCCCCTCGTCAGATACGCAGTATTTT. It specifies CASSPSSDTQYF. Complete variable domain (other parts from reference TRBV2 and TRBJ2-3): EPEVTQTPSHQVTQMGQEVILRCVPISNHLYFYWYRQILGQKVEFLVSFYNNEISEKSEIFDDQFSVERPDGSNFTLKIRSTKLEDSAMYFCASSPSSDTQYFGPGTRLTVL.

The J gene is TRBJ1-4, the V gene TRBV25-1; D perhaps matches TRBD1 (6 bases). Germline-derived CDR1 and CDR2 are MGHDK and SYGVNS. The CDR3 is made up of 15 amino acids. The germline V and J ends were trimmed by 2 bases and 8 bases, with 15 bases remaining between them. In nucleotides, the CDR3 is TGTGCCAGCAGTGAACCCAGGGCAGGGGCGGAAAAACTGTTTTTT. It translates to CASSEPRAGAEKLFF.

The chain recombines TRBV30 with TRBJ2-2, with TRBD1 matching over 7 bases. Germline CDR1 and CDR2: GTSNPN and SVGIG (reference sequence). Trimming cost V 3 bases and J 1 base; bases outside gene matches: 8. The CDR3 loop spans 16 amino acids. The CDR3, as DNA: TGTGCCTGGAGGGTGACAGGGCTCGGGAACACCGGGGAGCTGTTTTTT. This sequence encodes CAWRVTGLGNTGELFF.

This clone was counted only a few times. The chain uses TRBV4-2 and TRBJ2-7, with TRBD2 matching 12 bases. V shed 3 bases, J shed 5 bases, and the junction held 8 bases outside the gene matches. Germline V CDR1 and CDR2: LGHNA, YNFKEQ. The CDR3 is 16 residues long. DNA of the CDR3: TGTGCCAGCAGCCAGGGAACTAGCGGGAGGACCCACGAGCAGTACTTC. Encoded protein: CASSQGTSGRTHEQYF.

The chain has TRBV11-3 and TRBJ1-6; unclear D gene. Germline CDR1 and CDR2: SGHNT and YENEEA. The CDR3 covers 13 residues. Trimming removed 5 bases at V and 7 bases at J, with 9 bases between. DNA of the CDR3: TGTGCCAGCAGCGCTACCTTGAATTCACCCCTCCACTTT. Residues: CASSATLNSPLHF.

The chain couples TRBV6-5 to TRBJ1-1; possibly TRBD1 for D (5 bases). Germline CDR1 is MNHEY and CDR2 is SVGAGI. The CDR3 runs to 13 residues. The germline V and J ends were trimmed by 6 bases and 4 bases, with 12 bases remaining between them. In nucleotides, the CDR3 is TGTGCCAGCAGGGTGAACAGGATCACTGAAGCTTTCTTT. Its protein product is CASRVNRITEAFF.

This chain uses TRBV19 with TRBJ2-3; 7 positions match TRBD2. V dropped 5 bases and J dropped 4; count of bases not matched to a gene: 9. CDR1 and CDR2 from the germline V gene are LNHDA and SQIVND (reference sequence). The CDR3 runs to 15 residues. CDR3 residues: CASSGSGLVADTQYF. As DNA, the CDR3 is TGTGCCAGTAGTGGGTCAGGACTAGTAGCAGATACGCAGTATTTT.

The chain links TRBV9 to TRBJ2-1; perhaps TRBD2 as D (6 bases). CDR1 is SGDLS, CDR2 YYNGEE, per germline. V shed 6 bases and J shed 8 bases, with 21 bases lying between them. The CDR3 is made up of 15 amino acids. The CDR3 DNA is TGTGCCAGCACCTCGACGGCGACTAGTCGCGATGAGCAGTTCTTC. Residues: CASTSTATSRDEQFF.

The CDR3: CASSQALTRGETQYF. The DNA of the CDR3 is TGTGCCAGCAGCCAAGCCTTGACTCGGGGAGAGACCCAGTACTTC. This rearrangement joins TRBV3-1 (or the pseudogene TRBV3-2) to TRBJ2-5; D is perhaps TRBD2 (5 bases). In germline, CDR1 is LGHDT, CDR2 YNNKEL (reference sequence). Trimming took 1 base from V and 4 from J, leaving 13 bases between them. The CDR3 has 15 residues.

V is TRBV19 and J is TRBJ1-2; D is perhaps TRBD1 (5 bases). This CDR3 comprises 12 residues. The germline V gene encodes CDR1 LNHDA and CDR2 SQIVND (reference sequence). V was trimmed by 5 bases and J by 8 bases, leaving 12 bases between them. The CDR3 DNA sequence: TGTGCCAGTAGTGAATGGGGCGGAGGCTACACCTTC. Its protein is CASSEWGGGYTF.

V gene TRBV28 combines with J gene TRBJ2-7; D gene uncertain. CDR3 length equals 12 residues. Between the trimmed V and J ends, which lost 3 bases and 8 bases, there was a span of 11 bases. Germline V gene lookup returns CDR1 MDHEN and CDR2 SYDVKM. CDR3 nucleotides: TGTGCCAGCAGTTTGTTATCCAGTAAGCAGTACTTC. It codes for CASSLLSSKQYF.

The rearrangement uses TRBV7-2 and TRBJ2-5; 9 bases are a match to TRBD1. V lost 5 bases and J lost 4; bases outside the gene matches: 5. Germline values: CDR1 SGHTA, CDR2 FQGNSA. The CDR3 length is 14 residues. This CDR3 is CASSTSTGGETQYF. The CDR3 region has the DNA TGTGCCAGCAGCACCTCGACAGGGGGAGAGACCCAGTACTTC.

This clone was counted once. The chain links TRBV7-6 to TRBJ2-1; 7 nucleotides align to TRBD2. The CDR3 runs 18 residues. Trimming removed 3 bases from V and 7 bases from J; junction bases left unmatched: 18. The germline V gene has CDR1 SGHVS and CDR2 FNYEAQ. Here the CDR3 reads CASSFSTSKLPPGNEQFF. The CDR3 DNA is TGTGCCAGCAGCTTCTCGACTAGCAAGCTACCCCCGGGGAATGAGCAGTTCTTC.

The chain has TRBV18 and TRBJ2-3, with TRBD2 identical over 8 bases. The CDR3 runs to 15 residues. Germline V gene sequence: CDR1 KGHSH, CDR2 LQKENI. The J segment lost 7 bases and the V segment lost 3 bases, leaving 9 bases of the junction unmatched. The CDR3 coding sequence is TGTGCCAGCTCACCCGGGGGGGGTGCTCCGCATACGCAGTATTTT. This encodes CASSPGGGAPHTQYF.

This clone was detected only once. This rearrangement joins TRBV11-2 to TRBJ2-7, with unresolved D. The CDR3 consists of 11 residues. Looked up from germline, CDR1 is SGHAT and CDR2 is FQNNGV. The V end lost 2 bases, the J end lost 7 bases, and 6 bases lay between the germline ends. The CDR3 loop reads CASSLRLEQYF. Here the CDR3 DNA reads TGTGCCAGCAGCTTACGCCTAGAGCAGTACTTC.

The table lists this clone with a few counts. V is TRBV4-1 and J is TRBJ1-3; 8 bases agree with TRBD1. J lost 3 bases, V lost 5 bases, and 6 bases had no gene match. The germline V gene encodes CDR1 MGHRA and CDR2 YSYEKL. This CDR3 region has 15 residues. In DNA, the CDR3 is TGCGCCAGCAGCGCCCCAGGGGGCAATGGAAACACCATATATTTT. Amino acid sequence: CASSAPGGNGNTIYF.